This is a list of T cell receptor beta chains from one sample in a study of T cell repertoires in cytomegalovirus infection. No cognate antigen is known for these TCRs. TCRdb re-called the reads with MiXCR, one entry per CDR3 protein. The profile covers around 310,000 distinct CDR3 sequences, with about 29% appearing a single time and 20% taken by the ten largest. The material sequenced was cultured PBMCs, taken from culture after CMV antigen stimulation. The receptors here all came from a human donor in good health (CMV status not recorded). Some clones in this sample may be carry-over from other donors' samples. CDR3s include the opening cysteine and the closing phenylalanine or tryptophan. A D gene is named only where the DNA matches it firmly. Only part of the rows carry a size: once, few, many, or a class if the clone is expanded.

cdr3_aa: CASSERRGKQYF; cdr3_nt: TGTGCCAGCAGTGAAAGGCGGGGGAAGCAGTATTTT; j_call: TRBJ2-3; d_call: TRBD2; v_call: TRBV2; clone_size: few
cdr3_aa: CASSIAGGANTGELFF; cdr3_nt: TGTGCCAGTAGTATAGCCGGCGGCGCGAACACCGGGGAGCTGTTTTTT; j_call: TRBJ2-2; d_call: NA; v_call: TRBV19; clone_size: few
cdr3_aa: CASARDRDTEAFF; cdr3_nt: TGTGCCAGCGCCCGGGACAGGGACACTGAAGCTTTCTTT; j_call: TRBJ1-1; d_call: TRBD1; v_call: TRBV9; clone_size: NA
cdr3_aa: CASSSSTIIVTDTQYF; cdr3_nt: TGTGCCAGCAGCTCCTCAACCATCATTGTCACAGATACGCAGTATTTT; j_call: TRBJ2-3; d_call: NA; v_call: TRBV7-2; clone_size: NA
cdr3_aa: CASSPQGGKLFF; cdr3_nt: TGTGCCAGCAGCCCACAGGGGGGAAAACTGTTTTTT; j_call: TRBJ1-4; d_call: TRBD1; v_call: TRBV2; clone_size: few
cdr3_aa: CASSGDRGPRRGEKLFF; cdr3_nt: TGTGCCAGCAGCGGAGACAGGGGGCCGCGGAGAGGTGAAAAACTGTTTTTT; j_call: TRBJ1-4; d_call: TRBD1; v_call: TRBV9; clone_size: NA
cdr3_aa: CAIRTLERLGYEQYF; cdr3_nt: TGTGCCATCAGGACCCTCGAGCGGCTAGGCTACGAGCAGTACTTC; j_call: TRBJ2-7; d_call: NA; v_call: TRBV10-3; clone_size: NA
cdr3_aa: CASSLGGYAYEQYF; cdr3_nt: TGTGCCAGCAGCTTAGGCGGGTACGCCTACGAGCAGTACTTC; j_call: TRBJ2-7; d_call: NA; v_call: TRBV7-2; clone_size: many
cdr3_aa: CASSDPRGTLKLFF; cdr3_nt: TGTGCCAGCAGCGACCCTCGGGGAACCTTAAAACTGTTTTTT; j_call: TRBJ1-4; d_call: NA; v_call: TRBV7-9; clone_size: NA
cdr3_aa: CSARGPGQGINQPQHF; cdr3_nt: TGCAGTGCTAGAGGTCCGGGACAGGGTATTAATCAGCCCCAGCATTTT; j_call: TRBJ1-5; d_call: TRBD1; v_call: TRBV20-1; clone_size: few
cdr3_aa: CASSFLPSGGSTEAFF; cdr3_nt: TGTGCCAGCAGCTTCCTACCCTCGGGGGGGAGCACTGAAGCTTTCTTT; j_call: TRBJ1-1; d_call: NA; v_call: TRBV7-2; clone_size: NA
cdr3_aa: CASSLDLSGTDTQYF; cdr3_nt: TGTGCCAGCAGCTTAGATTTGAGCGGGACAGATACGCAGTATTTT; j_call: TRBJ2-3; d_call: NA; v_call: TRBV11-2; clone_size: few
cdr3_aa: CASSYHPGAGYSTEAFF; cdr3_nt: TGTGCCAGCAGTTACCATCCAGGGGCCGGGTATAGCACTGAAGCTTTCTTT; j_call: TRBJ1-1; d_call: NA; v_call: TRBV6-5; clone_size: NA
cdr3_aa: CASSSGRGDTGELFF; cdr3_nt: TGTGCCAGCAGTTCAGGGCGGGGGGATACCGGGGAGCTGTTTTTT; j_call: TRBJ2-2; d_call: TRBD2; v_call: TRBV12-3/TRBV12-4; clone_size: NA
cdr3_aa: CASRPSGAPQETQYF; cdr3_nt: TGTGCCAGCAGGCCCAGCGGGGCCCCACAAGAGACCCAGTACTTC; j_call: TRBJ2-5; d_call: TRBD2; v_call: TRBV6-2/TRBV6-3; clone_size: NA
cdr3_aa: CSADPGQNINYEQYF; cdr3_nt: TGCAGCGCCGATCCCGGACAGAACATAAACTACGAGCAGTACTTC; j_call: TRBJ2-7; d_call: NA; v_call: TRBV20-1; clone_size: few
cdr3_aa: CASSLDQLRGRDTGELFF; cdr3_nt: TGTGCCAGCAGTTTAGACCAACTGCGGGGGAGAGACACCGGGGAGCTGTTTTTT; j_call: TRBJ2-2; d_call: TRBD2; v_call: TRBV12-3/TRBV12-4; clone_size: many
cdr3_aa: CASSGGQARDEQFF; cdr3_nt: TGTGCCAGCAGCGGGGGACAGGCCAGGGATGAGCAGTTCTTC; j_call: TRBJ2-1; d_call: TRBD1; v_call: TRBV9; clone_size: NA
cdr3_aa: CSVETQGRDEQFF; cdr3_nt: TGCAGCGTTGAGACCCAGGGTAGGGATGAGCAGTTCTTC; j_call: TRBJ2-1; d_call: NA; v_call: TRBV29-1; clone_size: NA
cdr3_aa: CASSLLATEQFF; cdr3_nt: TGTGCCAGCAGCTTATTGGCGACTGAGCAGTTCTTC; j_call: TRBJ2-1; d_call: NA; v_call: TRBV7-9; clone_size: NA
cdr3_aa: CASSFSGTASTDTQYF; cdr3_nt: TGCGCCAGCAGTTTTTCCGGGACAGCTAGCACAGATACGCAGTATTTT; j_call: TRBJ2-3; d_call: TRBD1; v_call: TRBV5-1; clone_size: NA
cdr3_aa: CASSLSAGGSNEQFF; cdr3_nt: TGTGCCAGCAGCTTATCTGCGGGAGGGAGCAATGAGCAGTTCTTC; j_call: TRBJ2-1; d_call: TRBD2; v_call: TRBV7-2; clone_size: many
cdr3_aa: CASSLKQRGGQYF; cdr3_nt: TGTGCCAGCAGTTTAAAACAGCGCGGAGGGCAGTACTTC; j_call: TRBJ2-7; d_call: NA; v_call: TRBV12-3/TRBV12-4; clone_size: many
cdr3_aa: CASSSGSSEAFF; cdr3_nt: TGTGCCAGCAGCTCAGGTTCGTCAGAAGCTTTCTTT; j_call: TRBJ1-1; d_call: NA; v_call: TRBV11-2; clone_size: few
cdr3_aa: CATSRDLLVNTEAFF; cdr3_nt: TGTGCCACCAGCAGAGATCTATTAGTGAACACTGAAGCTTTCTTT; j_call: TRBJ1-1; d_call: NA; v_call: TRBV15; clone_size: few
cdr3_aa: CASSLAGGRGTEAFF; cdr3_nt: TGTGCCAGCAGCTTAGCGGGGGGGCGCGGGACTGAAGCTTTCTTT; j_call: TRBJ1-1; d_call: NA; v_call: TRBV7-8; clone_size: few
cdr3_aa: CASFGQGYEQYF; cdr3_nt: TGTGCCAGCTTCGGACAGGGCTACGAGCAGTACTTC; j_call: TRBJ2-7; d_call: TRBD1; v_call: TRBV6-1; clone_size: NA
cdr3_aa: CASSPARGMSSTDTQYF; cdr3_nt: TGTGCCAGCAGCCCCGCCAGGGGAATGTCTAGCACAGATACGCAGTATTTT; j_call: TRBJ2-3; d_call: NA; v_call: TRBV7-9; clone_size: NA
cdr3_aa: CASSRSRTAINSPLHF; cdr3_nt: TGTGCCAGCAGCCGTTCCCGGACAGCAATTAATTCACCCCTCCACTTT; j_call: TRBJ1-6; d_call: NA; v_call: TRBV11-2; clone_size: many
cdr3_aa: CASSSDRRDNQPQHF; cdr3_nt: TGTGCCAGCAGTTCGGACAGAAGGGACAATCAGCCCCAGCATTTT; j_call: TRBJ1-5; d_call: NA; v_call: TRBV28; clone_size: few
cdr3_aa: CASSSGGVGNEKLFF; cdr3_nt: TGTGCCAGCAGTTCAGGGGGCGTCGGTAATGAAAAACTGTTTTTT; j_call: TRBJ1-4; d_call: TRBD1; v_call: TRBV2; clone_size: NA
cdr3_aa: CASSRAHIGSNQPQHF; cdr3_nt: TGTGCCAGTAGTAGGGCGCACATTGGGAGCAATCAGCCCCAGCATTTT; j_call: TRBJ1-5; d_call: NA; v_call: TRBV19; clone_size: NA
cdr3_aa: CASSARVGEQYF; cdr3_nt: TGTGCCAGCAGCGCCCGGGTGGGAGAGCAGTACTTC; j_call: TRBJ2-7; d_call: NA; v_call: TRBV5-3; clone_size: NA
cdr3_aa: CSVNRGAGYTF; cdr3_nt: TGCAGCGTGAACAGGGGGGCCGGCTACACCTTC; j_call: TRBJ1-2; d_call: TRBD1; v_call: TRBV29-1; clone_size: few
cdr3_aa: CASSLGFAQYF; cdr3_nt: TGTGCCAGCAGCTTGGGATTTGCGCAGTATTTT; j_call: TRBJ2-3; d_call: NA; v_call: TRBV7-3; clone_size: NA
cdr3_aa: CASSSGQSLYGYTF; cdr3_nt: TGTGCCAGCAGCAGTGGACAGTCTCTCTATGGCTACACCTTC; j_call: TRBJ1-2; d_call: NA; v_call: TRBV7-2; clone_size: few
cdr3_aa: CASSKGTEDTIYF; cdr3_nt: TGTGCCAGCAGCAAAGGGACAGAGGACACCATATATTTT; j_call: TRBJ1-3; d_call: TRBD1; v_call: TRBV5-4; clone_size: many
cdr3_aa: CASSLAGISNQPQHF; cdr3_nt: TGCGCCAGCAGCTTGGCCGGGATAAGCAATCAGCCCCAGCATTTT; j_call: TRBJ1-5; d_call: NA; v_call: TRBV5-1; clone_size: NA
cdr3_aa: CASSFSSTGKNTEAFF; cdr3_nt: TGTGCCAGCAGCTTCTCGTCTACAGGGAAGAACACTGAAGCTTTCTTT; j_call: TRBJ1-1; d_call: NA; v_call: TRBV7-8; clone_size: many
cdr3_aa: CASSLLDRGTEAFF; cdr3_nt: TGTGCCAGCAGCTTACTGGACAGGGGCACTGAAGCTTTCTTT; j_call: TRBJ1-1; d_call: TRBD1; v_call: TRBV7-9; clone_size: few
cdr3_aa: CASSEALKSSYEQYF; cdr3_nt: TGTGCCAGCAGTGAAGCTTTGAAGAGCTCCTACGAGCAGTACTTC; j_call: TRBJ2-7; d_call: NA; v_call: TRBV6-1; clone_size: few
cdr3_aa: CASSRQGENTEAFF; cdr3_nt: TGTGCCAGCAGTAGACAGGGCGAGAACACTGAAGCTTTCTTT; j_call: TRBJ1-1; d_call: TRBD1; v_call: TRBV2; clone_size: NA
cdr3_aa: CASSYLGGGFSGANVLTF; cdr3_nt: TGTGCCAGCAGTTACCTTGGTGGGGGGTTCTCTGGGGCCAACGTCCTGACTTTC; j_call: TRBJ2-6; d_call: NA; v_call: TRBV6-6; clone_size: NA
cdr3_aa: CSASLAGADTQYF; cdr3_nt: TGCAGTGCTTCTCTAGCGGGAGCAGATACGCAGTATTTT; j_call: TRBJ2-3; d_call: TRBD2; v_call: TRBV20-1; clone_size: NA
cdr3_aa: CASSFEGGGGALPSNYGYTF; cdr3_nt: TGTGCCAGCAGCTTCGAAGGGGGAGGGGGTGCCCTACCCTCTAACTATGGCTACACCTTC; j_call: TRBJ1-2; d_call: NA; v_call: TRBV11-2; clone_size: many
cdr3_aa: CASSQAHSGTGEKLFF; cdr3_nt: TGCGCCAGCAGCCAAGCCCACTCCGGGACAGGTGAAAAACTGTTTTTT; j_call: TRBJ1-4; d_call: TRBD1; v_call: TRBV4-1; clone_size: NA
cdr3_aa: CASRLASYNEQFF; cdr3_nt: TGTGCCAGCAGGCTAGCCTCCTACAATGAGCAGTTCTTC; j_call: TRBJ2-1; d_call: NA; v_call: TRBV25-1; clone_size: few
cdr3_aa: CAIRDLSTDTQYF; cdr3_nt: TGTGCCATCAGGGACTTGAGCACAGATACGCAGTATTTT; j_call: TRBJ2-3; d_call: NA; v_call: TRBV28; clone_size: NA
cdr3_aa: CATSDSTGTFRRQNEQFF; cdr3_nt: TGTGCCACCAGTGATTCCACCGGGACTTTCCGCAGGCAGAATGAGCAGTTCTTC; j_call: TRBJ2-1; d_call: NA; v_call: TRBV24-1; clone_size: few
cdr3_aa: CASSPPIPDTGELFF; cdr3_nt: TGTGCCAGCTCACCACCGATCCCTGACACCGGGGAGCTGTTTTTT; j_call: TRBJ2-2; d_call: NA; v_call: TRBV18; clone_size: NA
cdr3_aa: CATSAITSVSTDTQYF; cdr3_nt: TGTGCCACCAGTGCGATAACTAGCGTCAGCACAGATACGCAGTATTTT; j_call: TRBJ2-3; d_call: TRBD2; v_call: TRBV24-1; clone_size: NA
cdr3_aa: CASSIFDSNQPQHF; cdr3_nt: TGTGCCAGTAGTATTTTTGATAGCAATCAGCCCCAGCATTTT; j_call: TRBJ1-5; d_call: NA; v_call: TRBV19; clone_size: NA
cdr3_aa: CASSLGPGQSYGYTF; cdr3_nt: TGTGCCAGCAGTTTGGGACCGGGACAATCCTATGGCTACACCTTC; j_call: TRBJ1-2; d_call: NA; v_call: TRBV28; clone_size: few
cdr3_aa: CASSLALNEQFF; cdr3_nt: TGTGCCAGCAGCTTAGCCCTTAATGAGCAGTTCTTC; j_call: TRBJ2-1; d_call: NA; v_call: TRBV7-2; clone_size: many
cdr3_aa: CASSPVGGREETQYF; cdr3_nt: TGTGCCAGCAGCCCTGTGGGCGGGAGGGAAGAGACCCAGTACTTC; j_call: TRBJ2-5; d_call: TRBD2; v_call: TRBV7-2; clone_size: many